Sequencing of this T cell receptor (beta chain) was carried out in a study of CXCR3-negative and CXCR3-positive naive CD8 T cells. Study-level results: More hydrophobic TRB CDR3s were found in CXCR3-positive naive cells than in CXCR3-negative naive cells. In naive cells, CXCR3-negative and CXCR3-positive subsets had similar TRBV-TRBJ usage; memory cells differed.

The CDR3 consists of 12 residues. CDR1 and CDR2 from the germline V gene are SQVTM and ANQGSEA. The libraries of TRB cDNA were constructed through 5' RACE using UMI labels. TCRdb re-called the 5' RACE reads, yielding one record per CDR3 amino acid sequence without DNA. The table lists approximately 100,000 distinct CDR3 sequences, with approximately 1.5% in the top ten. As to this clonotype: The antigen is unknown.

Sequenced sample: naive CXCR3- CD8+ T cells from blood. Described subset: CD45RO-CCR7+CD27+CD95- naive CD8+ T cells lacking CXCR3 (TNR3-). The sequence derives from a human donor in good health. Some clones in this sample may be carry-over from other donors' samples. V gene TRBV29-1 combines with J gene TRBJ2-7; TCRdb lists TRBD2, though no DNA is available to test this call. The CDR3 here is CSVLTEAYEQYF.